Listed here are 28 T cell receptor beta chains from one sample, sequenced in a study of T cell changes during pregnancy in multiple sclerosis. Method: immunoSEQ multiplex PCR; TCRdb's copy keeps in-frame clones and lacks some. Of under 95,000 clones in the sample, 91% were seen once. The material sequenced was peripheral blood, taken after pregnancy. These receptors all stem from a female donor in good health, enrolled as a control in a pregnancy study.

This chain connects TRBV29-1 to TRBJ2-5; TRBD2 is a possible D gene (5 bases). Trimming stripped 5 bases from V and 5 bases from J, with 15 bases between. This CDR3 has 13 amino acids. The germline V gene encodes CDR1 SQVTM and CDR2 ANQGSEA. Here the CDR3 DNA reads TGCAGCGTTCGAAAGGACTTTATGGAGACCCAGTACTTC. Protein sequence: CSVRKDFMETQYF. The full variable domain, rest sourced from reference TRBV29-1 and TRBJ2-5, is SAVISQKPSRDICQRGTSLTIQCQVDSQVTMMFWYRQQPGQSLTLIATANQGSEATYESGFVIDKFPISRPNLTFSTLTVSNMSPEDSSIYLCSVRKDFMETQYFGPGTRLLVL.

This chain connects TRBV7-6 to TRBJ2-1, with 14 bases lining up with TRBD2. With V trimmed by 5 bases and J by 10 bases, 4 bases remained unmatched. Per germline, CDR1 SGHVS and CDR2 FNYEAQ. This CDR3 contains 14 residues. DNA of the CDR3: TGTGCCAGCAGCACGACTAGCGGGGGGGCGGAGCAGTTCTTC. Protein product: CASSTTSGGAEQFF.

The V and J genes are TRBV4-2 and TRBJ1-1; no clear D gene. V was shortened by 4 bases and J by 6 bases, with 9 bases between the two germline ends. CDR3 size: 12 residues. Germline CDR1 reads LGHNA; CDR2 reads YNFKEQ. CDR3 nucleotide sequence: TGTGCCAGCAGCCCCCTCGGGTCTGAAGCTTTCTTT. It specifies CASSPLGSEAFF.

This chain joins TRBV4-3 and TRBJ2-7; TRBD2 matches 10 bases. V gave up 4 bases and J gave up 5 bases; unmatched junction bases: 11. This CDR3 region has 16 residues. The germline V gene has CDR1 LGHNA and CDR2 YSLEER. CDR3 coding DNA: TGCGCCAGCAGCCCCCAGAGGGAGCGGGGGGGAAACGAGCAGTACTTC. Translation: CASSPQRERGGNEQYF.

CDR3 sequence (DNA): TGTGCCACCTCGAGACAGGGTTCCACTGAAGCTTTCTTT. This encodes CATSRQGSTEAFF. V is TRBV25-1 and J is TRBJ1-1, with 7 nucleotides matching TRBD1. The J segment lost 4 bases and the V segment lost 10 bases, leaving 9 bases of the junction unmatched. The CDR3 totals 13 residues. Germline CDR1 MGHDK, CDR2 SYGVNS.

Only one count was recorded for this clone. CDR3: CASSQPGQASSEQYF. The CDR3 bases are TGTGCCAGCAGCCAACCGGGACAGGCGTCGAGCGAGCAGTACTTC. The chain couples TRBV7-8 to TRBJ2-7; 8 nucleotides line up with TRBD1. The V and J ends lost 5 bases and 6 bases, in that order; junction bases with no gene match: 12. CDR1 and CDR2 from the germline V gene are SGHVS and FQNEAQ. This CDR3 has 15 amino acids.

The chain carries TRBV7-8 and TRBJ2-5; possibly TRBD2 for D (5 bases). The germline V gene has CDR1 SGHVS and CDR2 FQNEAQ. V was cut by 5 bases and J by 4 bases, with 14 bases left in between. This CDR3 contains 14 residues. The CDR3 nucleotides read TGTGCCAGCAGCCCGGATCTAGGGAGAGAGACCCAGTACTTC. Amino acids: CASSPDLGRETQYF.

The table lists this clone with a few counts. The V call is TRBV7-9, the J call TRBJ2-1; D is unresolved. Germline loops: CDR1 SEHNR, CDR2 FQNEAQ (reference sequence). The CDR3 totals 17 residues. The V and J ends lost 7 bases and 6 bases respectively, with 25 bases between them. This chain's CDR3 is CASKPLESESRSNEQFF. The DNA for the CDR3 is TGTGCCAGCAAACCCCTAGAATCCGAATCGAGGAGCAATGAGCAGTTCTTC.

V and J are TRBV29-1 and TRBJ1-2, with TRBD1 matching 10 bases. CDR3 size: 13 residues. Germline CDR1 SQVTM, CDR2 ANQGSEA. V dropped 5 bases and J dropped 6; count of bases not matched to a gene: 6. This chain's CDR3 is CSVTDRGADGYTF. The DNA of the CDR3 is TGCAGCGTTACGGACAGGGGGGCGGATGGCTACACCTTC.

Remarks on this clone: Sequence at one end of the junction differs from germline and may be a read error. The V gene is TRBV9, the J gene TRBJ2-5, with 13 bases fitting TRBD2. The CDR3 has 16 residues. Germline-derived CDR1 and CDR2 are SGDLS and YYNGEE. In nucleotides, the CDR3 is TGTGCCGGCAGCCCCAGGACTAGCGGGGGAGGAGAGACCCAGTACTTC. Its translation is CAGSPRTSGGGETQYF.

The CDR3: CASSPGTGGLEQYF. CDR3 nucleotides: TGTGCCAGCAGCCCCGGGACAGGGGGCCTCGAGCAGTACTTC. This chain uses TRBV7-9 with TRBJ2-7; 12 positions match TRBD1. The CDR3 contains 14 residues. Germline V lookup: CDR1 SEHNR, CDR2 FQNEAQ (reference sequence). V trimming: 5 bases; J trimming: 6 bases; junction bases outside the gene matches: 5.

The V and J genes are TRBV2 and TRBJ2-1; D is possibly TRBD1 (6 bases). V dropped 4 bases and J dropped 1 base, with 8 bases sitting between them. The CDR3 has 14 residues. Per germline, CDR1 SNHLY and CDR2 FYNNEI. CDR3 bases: TGTGCCAGCAGTGTTGGGACATCCTACAATGAGCAGTTCTTC. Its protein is CASSVGTSYNEQFF.

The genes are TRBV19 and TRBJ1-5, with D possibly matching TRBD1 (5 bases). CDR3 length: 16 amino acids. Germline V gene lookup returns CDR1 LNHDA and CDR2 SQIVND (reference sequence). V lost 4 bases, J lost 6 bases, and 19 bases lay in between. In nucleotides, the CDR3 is TGTGCCAGTAGTAACTCCATGGGGGGGGAGGGTCAGCCCCAGCATTTT. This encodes CASSNSMGGEGQPQHF.

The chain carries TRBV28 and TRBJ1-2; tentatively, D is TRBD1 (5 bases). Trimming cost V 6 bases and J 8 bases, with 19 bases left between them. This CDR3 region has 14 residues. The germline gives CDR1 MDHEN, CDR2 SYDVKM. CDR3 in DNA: TGTGCCAGCAGATCGGGAGCCCGATGGGGCGGCTACACCTTC. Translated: CASRSGARWGGYTF.

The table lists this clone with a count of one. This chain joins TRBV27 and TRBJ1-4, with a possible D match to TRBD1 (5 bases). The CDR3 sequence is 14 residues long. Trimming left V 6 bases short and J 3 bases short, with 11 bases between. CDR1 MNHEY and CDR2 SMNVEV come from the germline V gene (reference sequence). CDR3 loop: CASRRTGANEKLFF. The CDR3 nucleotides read TGTGCCAGCAGGCGGACGGGGGCTAATGAAAAACTGTTTTTT.

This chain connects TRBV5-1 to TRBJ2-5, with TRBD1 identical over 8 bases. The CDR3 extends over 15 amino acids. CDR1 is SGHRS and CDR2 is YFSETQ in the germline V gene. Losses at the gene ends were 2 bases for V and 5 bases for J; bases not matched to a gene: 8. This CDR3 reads CASSFESGGWETQYF. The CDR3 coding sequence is TGCGCCAGCAGCTTTGAGTCAGGGGGCTGGGAGACCCAGTACTTC.

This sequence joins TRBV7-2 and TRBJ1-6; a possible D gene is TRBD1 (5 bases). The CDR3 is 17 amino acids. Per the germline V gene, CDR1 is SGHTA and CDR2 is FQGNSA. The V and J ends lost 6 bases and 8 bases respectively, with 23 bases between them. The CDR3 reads CASSQRWPRQGHSPLHF. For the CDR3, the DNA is TGTGCCAGCAGTCAACGGTGGCCACGGCAGGGCCATTCACCCCTCCACTTT.

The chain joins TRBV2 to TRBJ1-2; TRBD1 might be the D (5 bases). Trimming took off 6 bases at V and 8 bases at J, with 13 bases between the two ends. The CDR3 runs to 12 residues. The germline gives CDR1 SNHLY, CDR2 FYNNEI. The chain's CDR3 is CASSARDGGYTF. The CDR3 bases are TGTGCCAGCAGCGCCAGGGATGGCGGCTACACCTTC.

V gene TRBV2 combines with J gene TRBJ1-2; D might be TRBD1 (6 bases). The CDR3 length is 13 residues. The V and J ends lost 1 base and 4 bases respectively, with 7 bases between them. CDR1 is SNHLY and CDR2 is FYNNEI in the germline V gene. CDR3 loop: CASSEGQVYGYTF. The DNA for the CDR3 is TGTGCCAGCAGTGAAGGACAGGTCTATGGCTACACCTTC.

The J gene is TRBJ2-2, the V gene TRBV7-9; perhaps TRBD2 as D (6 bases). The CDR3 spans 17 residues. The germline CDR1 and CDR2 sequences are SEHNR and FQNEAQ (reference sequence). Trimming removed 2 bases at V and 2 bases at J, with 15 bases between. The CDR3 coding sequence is TGTGCCAGCAGCTTATCGGTGGGAGGTCCCAACACCGGGGAGCTGTTTTTT. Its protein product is CASSLSVGGPNTGELFF.

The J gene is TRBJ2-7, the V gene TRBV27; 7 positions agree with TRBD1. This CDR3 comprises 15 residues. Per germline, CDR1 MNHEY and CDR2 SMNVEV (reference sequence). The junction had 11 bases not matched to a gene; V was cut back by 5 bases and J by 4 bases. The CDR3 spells CASSNGGQRIYEQYF. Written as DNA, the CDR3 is TGTGCCAGCAGTAATGGGGGACAGAGAATTTACGAGCAGTACTTC.

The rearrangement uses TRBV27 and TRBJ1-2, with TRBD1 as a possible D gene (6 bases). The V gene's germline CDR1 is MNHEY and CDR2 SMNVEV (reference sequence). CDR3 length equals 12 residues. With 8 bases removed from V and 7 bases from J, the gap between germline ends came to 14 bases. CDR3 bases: TGTGCCAGCTCTACCGGGGGGCTTGGCTACACCTTC. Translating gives CASSTGGLGYTF.

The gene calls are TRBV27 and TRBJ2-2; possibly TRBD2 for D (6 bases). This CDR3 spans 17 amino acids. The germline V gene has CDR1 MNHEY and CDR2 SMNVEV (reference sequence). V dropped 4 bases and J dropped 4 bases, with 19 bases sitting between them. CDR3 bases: TGTGCCAGCAGTTCACCCCCCGGGTCCGGGGGCACCGGGGAGCTGTTTTTT. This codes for CASSSPPGSGGTGELFF.

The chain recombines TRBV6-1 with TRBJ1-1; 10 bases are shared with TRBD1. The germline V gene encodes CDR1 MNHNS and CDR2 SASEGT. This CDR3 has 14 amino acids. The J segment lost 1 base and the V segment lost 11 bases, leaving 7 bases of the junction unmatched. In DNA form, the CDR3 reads TGTGCCGGGCGGGACAGGGGAAAGAACACTGAAGCTTTCTTT. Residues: CAGRDRGKNTEAFF.

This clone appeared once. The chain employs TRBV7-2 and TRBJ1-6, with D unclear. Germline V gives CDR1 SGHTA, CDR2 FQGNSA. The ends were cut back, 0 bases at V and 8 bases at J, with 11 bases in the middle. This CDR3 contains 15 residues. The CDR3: CASSLAGRRDSPLHF. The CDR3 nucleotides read TGTGCCAGCAGCTTAGCCGGCAGGAGGGATTCACCCCTCCACTTT.

CDR3 sequence (DNA): TGTGCCAGCAGTCCGCTCGCGGGGGCGGTTACGCAGTATTTT. Protein product: CASSPLAGAVTQYF. This chain links TRBV28 with TRBJ2-3; possible D gene TRBD2, 7 bases. This CDR3 comprises 14 residues. Trimming took 5 bases from V and 8 from J, leaving 17 bases between them. Germline V lookup: CDR1 MDHEN, CDR2 SYDVKM.

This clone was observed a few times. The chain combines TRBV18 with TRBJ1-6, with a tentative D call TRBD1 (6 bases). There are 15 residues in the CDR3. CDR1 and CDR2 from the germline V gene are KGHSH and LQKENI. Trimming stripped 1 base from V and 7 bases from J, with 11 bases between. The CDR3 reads CASSPQGTTNSPLHF. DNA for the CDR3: TGTGCCAGCTCACCACAGGGGACAACGAATTCACCCCTCCACTTT.

CDR3 nucleotides: TGCGCCAGCAGCTTAACTACAACCCAGAACACTGAAGCTTTCTTT. This sequence encodes CASSLTTTQNTEAFF. The V call is TRBV5-1, the J call TRBJ1-1; D gene ambiguous. Germline V lookup: CDR1 SGHRS, CDR2 YFSETQ. The CDR3 runs 15 residues. V lost 2 bases, J lost 1 base, and 12 bases lay in between.